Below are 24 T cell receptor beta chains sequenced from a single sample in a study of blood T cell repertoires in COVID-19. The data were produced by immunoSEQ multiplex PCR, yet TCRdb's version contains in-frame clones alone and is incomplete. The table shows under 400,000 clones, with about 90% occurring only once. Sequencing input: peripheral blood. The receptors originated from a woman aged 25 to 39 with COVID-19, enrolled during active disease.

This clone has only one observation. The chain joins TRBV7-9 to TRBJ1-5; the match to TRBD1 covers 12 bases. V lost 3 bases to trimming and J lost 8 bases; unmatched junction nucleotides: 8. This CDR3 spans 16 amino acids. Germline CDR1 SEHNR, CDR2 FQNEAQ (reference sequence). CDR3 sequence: CASSFSGTGGREPQHF. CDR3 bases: TGTGCCAGCAGCTTCTCCGGGACAGGGGGCCGGGAGCCCCAGCATTTT.

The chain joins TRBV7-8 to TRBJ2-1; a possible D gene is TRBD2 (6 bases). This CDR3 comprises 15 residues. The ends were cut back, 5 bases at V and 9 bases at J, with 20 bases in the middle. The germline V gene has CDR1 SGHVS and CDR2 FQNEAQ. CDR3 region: CASSLPGSGRREQFF. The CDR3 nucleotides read TGTGCCAGCAGCCTTCCCGGGAGCGGTCGGCGTGAGCAGTTCTTC.

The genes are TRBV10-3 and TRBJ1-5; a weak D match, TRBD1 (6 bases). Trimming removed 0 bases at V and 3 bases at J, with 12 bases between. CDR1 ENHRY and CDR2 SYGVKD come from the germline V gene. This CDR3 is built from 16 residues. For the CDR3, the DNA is TGTGCCATCAGTGAGTCTACACAGGGCATCAATCAGCCCCAGCATTTT. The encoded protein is CAISESTQGINQPQHF.

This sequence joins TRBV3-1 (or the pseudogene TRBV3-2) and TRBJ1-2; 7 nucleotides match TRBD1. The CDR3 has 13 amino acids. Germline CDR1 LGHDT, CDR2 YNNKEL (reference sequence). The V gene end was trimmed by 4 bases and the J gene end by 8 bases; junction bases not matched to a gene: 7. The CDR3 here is CASSPGQRLGYTF. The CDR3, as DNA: TGTGCCAGCAGCCCGGGACAGAGACTAGGCTACACCTTC.

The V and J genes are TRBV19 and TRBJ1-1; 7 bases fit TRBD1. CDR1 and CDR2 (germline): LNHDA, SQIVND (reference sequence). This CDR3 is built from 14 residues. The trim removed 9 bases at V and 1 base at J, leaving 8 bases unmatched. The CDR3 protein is CASQFDRANTEAFF. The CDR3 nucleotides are TGTGCCAGCCAATTCGACAGGGCGAACACTGAAGCTTTCTTT.

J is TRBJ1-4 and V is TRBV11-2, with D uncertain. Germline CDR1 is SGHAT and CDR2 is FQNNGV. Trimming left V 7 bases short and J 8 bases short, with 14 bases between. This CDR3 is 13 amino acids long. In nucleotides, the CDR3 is TGTGCCAGCACCCGCGGGTTTGGAGAAAAACTGTTTTTT. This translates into CASTRGFGEKLFF. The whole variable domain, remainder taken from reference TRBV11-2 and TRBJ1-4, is EAGVAQSPRYKIIEKRQSVAFWCNPISGHATLYWYQQILGQGPKLLIQFQNNGVVDDSQLPKDRFSAERLKGVDSTLKIQPAKLEDSAVYLCASTRGFGEKLFFGSGTQLSVL.

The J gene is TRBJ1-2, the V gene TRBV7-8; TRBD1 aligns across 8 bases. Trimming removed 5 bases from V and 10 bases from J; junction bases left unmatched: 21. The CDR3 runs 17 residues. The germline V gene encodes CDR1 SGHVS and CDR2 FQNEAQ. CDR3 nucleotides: TGTGCCAGCAGCCAAACCGGGACAGGTGCTACAGTGGGTGACTACACCTTC. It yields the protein CASSQTGTGATVGDYTF.

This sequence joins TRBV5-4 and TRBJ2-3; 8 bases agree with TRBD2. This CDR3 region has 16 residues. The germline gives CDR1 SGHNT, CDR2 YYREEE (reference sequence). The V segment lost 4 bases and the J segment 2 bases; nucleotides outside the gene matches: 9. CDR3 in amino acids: CASSPPGLGNTDTQYF. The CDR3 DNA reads TGTGCCAGCAGCCCACCGGGACTAGGGAACACAGATACGCAGTATTTT.

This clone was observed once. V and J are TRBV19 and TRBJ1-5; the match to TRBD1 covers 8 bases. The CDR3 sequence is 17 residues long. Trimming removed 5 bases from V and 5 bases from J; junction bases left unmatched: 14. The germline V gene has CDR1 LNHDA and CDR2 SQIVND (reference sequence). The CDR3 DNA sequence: TGTGCCAGTAGTGTCGAAAAAGGAGGGACAGGATATCAGCCCCAGCATTTT. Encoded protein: CASSVEKGGTGYQPQHF. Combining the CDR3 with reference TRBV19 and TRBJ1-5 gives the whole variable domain DGGITQSPKYLFRKEGQNVTLSCEQNLNHDAMYWYRQDPGQGLRLIYYSQIVNDFQKGDIAEGYSVSREKKESFPLTVTSAQKNPTAFYLCASSVEKGGTGYQPQHFGDGTRLSIL.

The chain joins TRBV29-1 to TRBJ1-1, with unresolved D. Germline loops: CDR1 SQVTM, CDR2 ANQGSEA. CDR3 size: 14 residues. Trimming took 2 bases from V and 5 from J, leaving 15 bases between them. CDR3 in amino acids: CSVEPERRETEAFF. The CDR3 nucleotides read TGCAGCGTTGAACCCGAGCGGAGAGAGACTGAAGCTTTCTTT.

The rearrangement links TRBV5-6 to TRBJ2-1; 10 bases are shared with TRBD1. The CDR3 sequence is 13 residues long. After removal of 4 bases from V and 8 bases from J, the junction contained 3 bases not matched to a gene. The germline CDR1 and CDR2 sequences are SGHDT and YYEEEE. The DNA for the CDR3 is TGTGCCAGCAGCGGGGACAGGGGAGATGAGCAGTTCTTC. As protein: CASSGDRGDEQFF.

CDR3 bases: TGTGCCTGGAGCCGACTAGCATTTGGGTACAATGAGCAGTTCTTC. This encodes CAWSRLAFGYNEQFF. The V and J genes are TRBV30 and TRBJ2-1; 7 positions agree with TRBD2. V was pared by 3 bases and J by 4 bases, with 9 bases of the junction left unmatched. There are 15 residues in the CDR3. In germline, CDR1 is GTSNPN, CDR2 SVGIG (reference sequence).

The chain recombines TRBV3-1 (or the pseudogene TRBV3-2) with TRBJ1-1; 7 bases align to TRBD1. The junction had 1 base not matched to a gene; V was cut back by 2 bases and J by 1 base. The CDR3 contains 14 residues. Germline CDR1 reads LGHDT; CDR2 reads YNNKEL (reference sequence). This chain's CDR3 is CASSQQGGNTEAFF. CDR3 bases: TGTGCCAGCAGCCAACAGGGGGGGAACACTGAAGCTTTCTTT.

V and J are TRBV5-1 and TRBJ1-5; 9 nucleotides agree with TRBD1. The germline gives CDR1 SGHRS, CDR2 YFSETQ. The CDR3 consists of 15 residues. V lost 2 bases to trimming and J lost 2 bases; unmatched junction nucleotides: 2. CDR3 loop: CASSLTGGGNQPQHF. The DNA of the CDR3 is TGCGCCAGCAGCTTAACAGGGGGCGGCAATCAGCCCCAGCATTTT.

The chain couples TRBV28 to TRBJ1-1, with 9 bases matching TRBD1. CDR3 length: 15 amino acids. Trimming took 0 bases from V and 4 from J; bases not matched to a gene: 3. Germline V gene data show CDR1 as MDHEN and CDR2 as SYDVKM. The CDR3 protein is CASSLWTGGGTEAFF. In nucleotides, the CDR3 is TGTGCCAGCAGTTTATGGACAGGGGGAGGCACTGAAGCTTTCTTT.

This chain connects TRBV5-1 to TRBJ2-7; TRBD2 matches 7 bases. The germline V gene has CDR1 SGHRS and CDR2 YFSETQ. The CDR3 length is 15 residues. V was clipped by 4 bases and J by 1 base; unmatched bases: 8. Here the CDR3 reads CASSEVAGESYEQYF. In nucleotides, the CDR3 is TGCGCCAGCAGCGAAGTAGCGGGCGAGTCCTACGAGCAGTACTTC.

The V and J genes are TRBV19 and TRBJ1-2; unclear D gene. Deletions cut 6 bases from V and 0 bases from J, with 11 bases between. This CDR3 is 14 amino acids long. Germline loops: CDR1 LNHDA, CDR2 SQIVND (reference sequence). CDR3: CASRSDGSNYGYTF. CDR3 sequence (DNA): TGTGCCAGTAGGAGCGACGGTTCTAACTATGGCTACACCTTC.

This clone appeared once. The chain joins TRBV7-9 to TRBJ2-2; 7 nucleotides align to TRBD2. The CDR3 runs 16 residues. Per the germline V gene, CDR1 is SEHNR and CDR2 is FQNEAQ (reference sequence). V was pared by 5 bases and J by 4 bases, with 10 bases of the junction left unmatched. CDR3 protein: CASSTRGESGTGELFF. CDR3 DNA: TGTGCCAGCAGCACCCGGGGGGAGTCGGGCACCGGGGAGCTGTTTTTT.

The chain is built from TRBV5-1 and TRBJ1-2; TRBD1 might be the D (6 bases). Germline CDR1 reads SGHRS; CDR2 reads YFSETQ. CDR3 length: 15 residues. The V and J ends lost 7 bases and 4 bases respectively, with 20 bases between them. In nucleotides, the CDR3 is TGCGCCAGCTCGACTGGGGGGGCGCGTAGCTATGGCTACACCTTC. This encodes CASSTGGARSYGYTF.

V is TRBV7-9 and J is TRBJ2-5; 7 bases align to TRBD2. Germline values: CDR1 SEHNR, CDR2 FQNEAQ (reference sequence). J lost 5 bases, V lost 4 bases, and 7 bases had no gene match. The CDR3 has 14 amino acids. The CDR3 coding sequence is TGTGCCAGCAGCTCCGTGGGAGGGCACGAGACCCAGTACTTC. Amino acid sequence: CASSSVGGHETQYF.

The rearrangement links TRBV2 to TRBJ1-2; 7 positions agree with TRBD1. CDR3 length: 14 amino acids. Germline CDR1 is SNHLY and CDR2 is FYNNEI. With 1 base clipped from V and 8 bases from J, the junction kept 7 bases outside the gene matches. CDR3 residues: CASSEESVGQGYTF. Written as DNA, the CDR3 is TGTGCCAGCAGTGAAGAGTCTGTGGGACAGGGCTACACCTTC.

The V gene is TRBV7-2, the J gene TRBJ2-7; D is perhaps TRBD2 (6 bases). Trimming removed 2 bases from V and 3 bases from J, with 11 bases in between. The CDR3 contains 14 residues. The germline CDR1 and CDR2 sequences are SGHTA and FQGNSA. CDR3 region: CASSLRGGNYEQYF. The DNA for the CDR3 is TGTGCCAGCAGCTTACGCGGCGGGAACTACGAGCAGTACTTC.

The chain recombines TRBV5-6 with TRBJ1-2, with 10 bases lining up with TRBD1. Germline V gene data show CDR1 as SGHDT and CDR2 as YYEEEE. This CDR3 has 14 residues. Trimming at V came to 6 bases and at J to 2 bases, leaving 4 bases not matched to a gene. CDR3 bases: TGTGCCAGCACCTGGGACAGGGGCAACTATGGCTACACCTTC. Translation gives CASTWDRGNYGYTF.

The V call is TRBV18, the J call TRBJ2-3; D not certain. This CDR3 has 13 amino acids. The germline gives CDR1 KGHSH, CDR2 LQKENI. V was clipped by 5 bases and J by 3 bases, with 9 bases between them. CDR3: CASSYSGTDTQYF. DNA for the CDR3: TGTGCCAGCTCATATTCCGGGACAGATACGCAGTATTTT.